A selection of T cell receptor beta chains follows, all from one sample in a study of T cell responses to AZD1222 COVID-19 vaccine. Some clones are missing from TCRdb's copy, which holds only in-frame ones; the method was immunoSEQ multiplex PCR. The listing records around 150,000 clones. Sequencing was performed on peripheral blood. The receptors derive from an adult in good health. Each CDR3 is given with its conserved first and last residue. D genes are given only for firm matches.

TGTGCCAGTACCGAGCGGGGCACTGAAGCTTTCTTT,CASTERGTEAFF,TRBJ1-1,NA,TRBV19
TGTGCCAGCAGCCCCTATGCGGATGGTGAGCAGTTCTTC,CASSPYADGEQFF,TRBJ2-1,NA,TRBV7-9
TGTGCCAGCAGCCAAGAACGAGGGGCTGGCGGGGAGCTGTTTTTT,CASSQERGAGGELFF,TRBJ2-2,NA,TRBV14
TGTGCCAGCAGTTTGTTTAATGAAAAACTGTTTTTT,CASSLFNEKLFF,TRBJ1-4,NA,TRBV28
TGTGCCAGCAGGCCTGACAGGGGAGGAAACTATGGCTACACCTTC,CASRPDRGGNYGYTF,TRBJ1-2,TRBD1,TRBV2
TGTGCCAGCAGTTACGGTGGCTCCATCACAGATACGCAGTATTTT,CASSYGGSITDTQYF,TRBJ2-3,NA,TRBV6-5
TGTGCCAGCAGCCACGGGCCAGGCGGGGAGAACACTGAAGCTTTCTTT,CASSHGPGGENTEAFF,TRBJ1-1,NA,TRBV4-2
TGTGCCAGCACCTCCCCGGGGGGACGGCAGCCCCAGCATTTT,CASTSPGGRQPQHF,TRBJ1-5,NA,TRBV28
TGTGCCAGCAGTTACAAAGGGAGTGAGCAGTACTTC,CASSYKGSEQYF,TRBJ2-7,NA,TRBV6-5
TGTGCCTGGGACCCGACAGGGGGCACTGAAGCTTTCTTT,CAWDPTGGTEAFF,TRBJ1-1,TRBD1,TRBV30
TGTGCCAGCAGTGACCTTAGCCGAACCGATGGCTACACCTTC,CASSDLSRTDGYTF,TRBJ1-2,NA,TRBV2
TGTGCCAGCAGCCCTCCCACGACAGCACCCCAAGAGACCCAGTACTTC,CASSPPTTAPQETQYF,TRBJ2-5,NA,TRBV11-2
TGTGCCAGCAGTCCCGACAGGGGAAGTCTCCAGCATTTT,CASSPDRGSLQHF,TRBJ1-5,TRBD1,TRBV6-5
TGTGCCAGCAGTTCCGGGGGAAGGTATGGCTACACCTTC,CASSSGGRYGYTF,TRBJ1-2,NA,TRBV12-3/TRBV12-4
TGTGCCAGCAGCAAGAACTCTGGGGCCAACGTCCTGACTTTC,CASSKNSGANVLTF,TRBJ2-6,NA,TRBV7-3
TGCGCCAGCAGTGTCAGTATTTCCTACGAGCAGTACTTC,CASSVSISYEQYF,TRBJ2-7,NA,TRBV5-1
TGCGCCAGCAGCCAAGGCCAGGGGGCGCCCTATGGCTACACCTTC,CASSQGQGAPYGYTF,TRBJ1-2,TRBD1,TRBV4-1
TGTGCCAGCAGCGTAGGAAGGCTAACTGGGGGTGGGGAGACCCAGTACTTC,CASSVGRLTGGGETQYF,TRBJ2-5,NA,TRBV9
TGCGCCAGCAGCTTGCCCGATCCAGGTTCACCCCTCCACTTT,CASSLPDPGSPLHF,TRBJ1-6,NA,TRBV5-1
TGTGCCAGCAGCAACCGGGCCCTTGGTGGCTACACCTTC,CASSNRALGGYTF,TRBJ1-2,NA,TRBV7-2
TGTGCCTGGAGTCCCCAGGGACCCGGCGAACAGCCCCAGCATTTT,CAWSPQGPGEQPQHF,TRBJ1-5,NA,TRBV30
TGTGCCAGCACCCTCGACAGGGTGAACACCGGGGAGCTGTTTTTT,CASTLDRVNTGELFF,TRBJ2-2,TRBD1,TRBV7-2
TGTGCCAGCTCACGGACAGGGTATTCAGGGGTCTCTGGAAACACCATATATTTT,CASSRTGYSGVSGNTIYF,TRBJ1-3,TRBD1,TRBV18
TGTGCCAGCGTAGGGGTGGATGAAAAACTGTTTTTT,CASVGVDEKLFF,TRBJ1-4,NA,TRBV18
TGTGCCAGCAGATACCGACAAATAGTACAGGGGCTTGTAAGCCTGAACACTGAAGCTTTCTTT,CASRYRQIVQGLVSLNTEAFF,TRBJ1-1,TRBD1,TRBV28
TGTGCCAGCAGTTACCGGGGGGGGCAAGAGACCCAGTACTTC,CASSYRGGQETQYF,TRBJ2-5,TRBD2,TRBV6-5
TGCGCCAGCAGCTTGGACCTGGGTGAAGGGACTAGAAGAAACTTC,CASSLDLGEGTRRNF,TRBJ2-5,TRBD2,TRBV5-1
TGTGCCAGCAGCTTAGCGGCAACCGAAAGGCTTCCCCTCCACTTT,CASSLAATERLPLHF,TRBJ1-6,NA,TRBV7-2
TGCGCCAGCAGCTTGGGGCTTCGGGACCTACGGACTGAAGCTTTCTTT,CASSLGLRDLRTEAFF,TRBJ1-1,NA,TRBV5-1
TGTGCCAGTAGTATCGGGGGACAGGGGATCGATGGCTACACCTTC,CASSIGGQGIDGYTF,TRBJ1-2,TRBD1,TRBV19
TGTGCCAGTAGTGCCTGGGACAGGGAGGATGAGCAGTTCTTC,CASSAWDREDEQFF,TRBJ2-1,TRBD1,TRBV19
TGTGCCATCAGTGAGGGGGTTGGGAATGAAAAACTGTTTTTT,CAISEGVGNEKLFF,TRBJ1-4,NA,TRBV10-3
TGTGCCAGCAGTAGCACACAGGGGGGAAATTTAGAAGCTTTCTTT,CASSSTQGGNLEAFF,TRBJ1-1,TRBD1,TRBV6-6
TGTGCCAGCAGCTCGCAGGGAAACTATGGCTACACCTTC,CASSSQGNYGYTF,TRBJ1-2,NA,TRBV13
TGTGCCTGGTCAAGCGGGGTATCCACTGAAGCTTTCTTT,CAWSSGVSTEAFF,TRBJ1-1,NA,TRBV30
TGTGCCAGCAGCTTAGGCACGAACACCGGGGAGCTGTTTTTT,CASSLGTNTGELFF,TRBJ2-2,NA,TRBV7-3
TGCGCCAGCAGCCAAGAACCTGGGACAGGGTTGAACACTGAAGCTTTCTTT,CASSQEPGTGLNTEAFF,TRBJ1-1,TRBD1,TRBV4-3
TGTGCCAGCAGAGGACACGGGACAGTCTATGGCTACACCTTC,CASRGHGTVYGYTF,TRBJ1-2,TRBD1,TRBV2
TGTGCCAGCAGTTTTAGTCCCCCCCGACTGGGGGGTCGAGAATGGTCAAACTATGGCTACACCTTC,CASSFSPPRLGGREWSNYGYTF,TRBJ1-2,NA,TRBV28
TGCAGTGCTGCCGGTGGCTACACCTTC,CSAAGGYTF,TRBJ1-2,NA,TRBV20-1
TGTGCCAGCTCACCACTAGCCCGGGGGTCGGTCACTGAAGCTTTCTTT,CASSPLARGSVTEAFF,TRBJ1-1,NA,TRBV18
TGCGCCAGCAGTGATGGAGGAGGGTTATATGGCTACACCTTC,CASSDGGGLYGYTF,TRBJ1-2,NA,TRBV10-1
TGTGCCAGCAGCTTGCCCACCATCTGGGATTCACCCCTCCACTTT,CASSLPTIWDSPLHF,TRBJ1-6,NA,TRBV5-8
TGTGCCAGCAGCTTGGGACGGACGGGCCCTGAAGCTTTCTTT,CASSLGRTGPEAFF,TRBJ1-1,NA,TRBV5-6